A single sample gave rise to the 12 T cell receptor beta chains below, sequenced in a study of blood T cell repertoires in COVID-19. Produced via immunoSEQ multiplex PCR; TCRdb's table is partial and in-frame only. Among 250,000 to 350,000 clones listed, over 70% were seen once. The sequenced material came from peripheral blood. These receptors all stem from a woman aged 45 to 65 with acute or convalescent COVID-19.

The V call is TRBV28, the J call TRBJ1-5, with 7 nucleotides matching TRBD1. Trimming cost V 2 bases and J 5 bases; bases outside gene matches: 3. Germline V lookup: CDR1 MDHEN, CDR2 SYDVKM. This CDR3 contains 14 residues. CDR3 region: CASSLEGGHQPQHF. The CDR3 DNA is TGTGCCAGCAGTTTAGAAGGGGGCCATCAGCCCCAGCATTTT. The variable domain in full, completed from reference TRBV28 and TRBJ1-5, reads DVKVTQSSRYLVKRTGEKVFLECVQDMDHENMFWYRQDPGLGLRLIYFSYDVKMKEKGDIPEGYSVSREKKERFSLILESASTNQTSMYLCASSLEGGHQPQHFGDGTRLSIL.

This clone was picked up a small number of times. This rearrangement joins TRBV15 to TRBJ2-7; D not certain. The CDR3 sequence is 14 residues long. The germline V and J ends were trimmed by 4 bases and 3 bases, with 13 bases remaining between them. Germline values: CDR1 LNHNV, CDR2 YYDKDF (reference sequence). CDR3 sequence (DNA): TGTGCCACCAGCATAGGAGCGTACGACTACGAGCAGTACTTC. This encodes CATSIGAYDYEQYF.

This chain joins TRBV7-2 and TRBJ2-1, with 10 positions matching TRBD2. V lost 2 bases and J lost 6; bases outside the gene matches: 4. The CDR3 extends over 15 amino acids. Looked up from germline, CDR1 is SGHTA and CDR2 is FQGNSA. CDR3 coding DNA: TGTGCCAGCAGCTTAACAGCGGGAGGGCCCAATGAGCAGTTCTTC. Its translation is CASSLTAGGPNEQFF.

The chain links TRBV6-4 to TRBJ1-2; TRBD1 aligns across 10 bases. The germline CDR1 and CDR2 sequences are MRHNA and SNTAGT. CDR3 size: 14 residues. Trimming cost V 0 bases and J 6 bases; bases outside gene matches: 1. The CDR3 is CASSDSTGGHGYTF. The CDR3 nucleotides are TGTGCCAGCAGTGACTCGACAGGGGGCCATGGCTACACCTTC.

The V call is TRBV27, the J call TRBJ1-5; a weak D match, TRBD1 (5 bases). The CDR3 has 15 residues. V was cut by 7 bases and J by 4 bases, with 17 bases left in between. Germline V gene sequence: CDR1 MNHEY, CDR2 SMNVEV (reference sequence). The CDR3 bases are TGTGCCAGCAAATACTCTCCAGGGCCAAATCAGCCCCAGCATTTT. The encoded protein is CASKYSPGPNQPQHF.

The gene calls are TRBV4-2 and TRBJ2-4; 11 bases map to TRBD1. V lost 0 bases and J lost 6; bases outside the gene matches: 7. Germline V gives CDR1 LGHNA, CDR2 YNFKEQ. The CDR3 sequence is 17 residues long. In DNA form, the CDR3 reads TGTGCCAGCAGCCAAGATCCATCCGGGACAGGGGGAAACATTCAGTACTTC. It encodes CASSQDPSGTGGNIQYF.

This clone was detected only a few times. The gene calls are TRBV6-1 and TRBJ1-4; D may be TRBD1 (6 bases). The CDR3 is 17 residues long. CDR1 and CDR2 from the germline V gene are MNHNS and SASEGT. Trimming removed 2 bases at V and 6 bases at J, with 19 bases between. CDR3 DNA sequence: TGTGCCAGCAGTGAATACGACAGGTCGTGGGTGGATGAAAAACTGTTTTTT. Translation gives CASSEYDRSWVDEKLFF.

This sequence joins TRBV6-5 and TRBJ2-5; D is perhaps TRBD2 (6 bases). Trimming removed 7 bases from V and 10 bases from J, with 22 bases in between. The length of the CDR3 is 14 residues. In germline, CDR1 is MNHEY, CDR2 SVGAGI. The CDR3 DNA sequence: TGTGCCAGCACCTACAGGAGGGAGGTCATGGACCAGTACTTC. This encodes CASTYRREVMDQYF.

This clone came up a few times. The CDR3 sequence: CASSRSLLNTEAFF. CDR3 in DNA: TGTGCCAGCAGCCGGTCCCTATTGAACACTGAAGCTTTCTTT. The chain carries TRBV2 and TRBJ1-1; D is uncertain. The CDR3 covers 14 residues. Trimming stripped 6 bases from V and 0 bases from J, with 11 bases between. Germline CDR1 reads SNHLY; CDR2 reads FYNNEI.

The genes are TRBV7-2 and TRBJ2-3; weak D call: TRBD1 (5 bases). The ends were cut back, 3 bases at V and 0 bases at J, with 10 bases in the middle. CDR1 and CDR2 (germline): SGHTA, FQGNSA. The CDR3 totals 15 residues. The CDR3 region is CASSFQGASTDTQYF. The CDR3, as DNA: TGTGCCAGCAGCTTCCAGGGTGCTAGCACAGATACGCAGTATTTT.

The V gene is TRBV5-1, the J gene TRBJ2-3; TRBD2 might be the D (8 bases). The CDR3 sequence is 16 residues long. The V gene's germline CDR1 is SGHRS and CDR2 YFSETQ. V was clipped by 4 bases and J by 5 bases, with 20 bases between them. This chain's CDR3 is CASSLREGAPGDTQYF. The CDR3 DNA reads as TGCGCCAGCAGCCTCCGGGAGGGGGCGCCTGGAGATACGCAGTATTTT.

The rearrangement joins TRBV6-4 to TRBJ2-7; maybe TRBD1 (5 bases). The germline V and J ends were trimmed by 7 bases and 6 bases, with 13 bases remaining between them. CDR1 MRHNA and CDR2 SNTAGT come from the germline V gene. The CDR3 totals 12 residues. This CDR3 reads CASMIRASEQYV. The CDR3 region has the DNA TGTGCCAGCATGATCAGGGCTTCCGAGCAGTACGTC.